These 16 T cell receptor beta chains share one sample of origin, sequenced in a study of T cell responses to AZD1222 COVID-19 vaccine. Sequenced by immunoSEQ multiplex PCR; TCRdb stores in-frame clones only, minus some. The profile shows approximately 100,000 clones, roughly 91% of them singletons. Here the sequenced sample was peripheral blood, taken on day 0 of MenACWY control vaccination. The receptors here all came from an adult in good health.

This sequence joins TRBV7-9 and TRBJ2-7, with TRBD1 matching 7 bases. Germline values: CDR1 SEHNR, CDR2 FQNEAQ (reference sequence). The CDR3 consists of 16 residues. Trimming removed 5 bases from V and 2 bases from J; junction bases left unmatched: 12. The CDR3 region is CASSDQPRQGAYEQYF. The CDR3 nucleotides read TGTGCCAGCAGCGATCAACCGCGACAGGGAGCCTACGAGCAGTACTTC.

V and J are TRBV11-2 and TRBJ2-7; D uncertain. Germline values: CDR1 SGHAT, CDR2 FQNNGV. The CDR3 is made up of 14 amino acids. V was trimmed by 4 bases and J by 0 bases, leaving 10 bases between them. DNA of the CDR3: TGTGCCAGCAGCTCTCTACTAAGCTCCTACGAGCAGTACTTC. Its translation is CASSSLLSSYEQYF.

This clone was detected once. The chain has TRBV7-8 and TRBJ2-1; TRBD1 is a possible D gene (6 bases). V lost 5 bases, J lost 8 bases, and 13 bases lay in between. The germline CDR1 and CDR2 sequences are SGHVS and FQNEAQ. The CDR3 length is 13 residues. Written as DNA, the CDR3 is TGTGCCAGCAGCCCGATGGGGGCTTATGAGCAGTTCTTC. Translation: CASSPMGAYEQFF.

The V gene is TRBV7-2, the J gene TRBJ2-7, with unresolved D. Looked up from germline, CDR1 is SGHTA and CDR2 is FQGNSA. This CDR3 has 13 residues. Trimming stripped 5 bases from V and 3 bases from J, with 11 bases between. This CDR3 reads CASSPGPNYEQYF. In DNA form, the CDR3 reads TGTGCCAGCAGCCCCGGGCCAAACTACGAGCAGTACTTC.

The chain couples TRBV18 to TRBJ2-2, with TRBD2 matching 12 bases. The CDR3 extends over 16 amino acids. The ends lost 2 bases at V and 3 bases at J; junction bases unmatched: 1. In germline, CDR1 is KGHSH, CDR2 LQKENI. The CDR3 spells CASSPRLAGDTGELFF. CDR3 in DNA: TGTGCCAGCTCACCAAGACTAGCGGGGGACACCGGGGAGCTGTTTTTT. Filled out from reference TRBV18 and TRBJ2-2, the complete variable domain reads NAGVMQNPRHLVRRRGQEARLRCSPMKGHSHVYWYRQLPEEGLKFMVYLQKENIIDESGMPKERFSAEFPKEGPSILRIQQVVRGDSAAYFCASSPRLAGDTGELFFGEGSRLTVL.

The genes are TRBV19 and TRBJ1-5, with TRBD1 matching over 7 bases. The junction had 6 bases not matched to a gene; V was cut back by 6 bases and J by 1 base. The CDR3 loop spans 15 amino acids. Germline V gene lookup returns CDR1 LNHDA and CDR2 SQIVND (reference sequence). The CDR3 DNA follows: TGTGCCAGTAGCCTAGGGGGCCGGAGCAATCAGCCCCAGCATTTT. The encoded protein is CASSLGGRSNQPQHF.

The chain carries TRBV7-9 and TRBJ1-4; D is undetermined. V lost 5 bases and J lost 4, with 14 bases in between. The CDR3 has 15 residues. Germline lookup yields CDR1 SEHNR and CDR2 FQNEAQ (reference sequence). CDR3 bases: TGTGCCAGCAGCCCAAGCGGCGGCCTTAATGAAAAACTGTTTTTT. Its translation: CASSPSGGLNEKLFF. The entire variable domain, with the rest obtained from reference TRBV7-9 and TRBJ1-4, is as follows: DTGVSQNPRHKITKRGQNVTFRCDPISEHNRLYWYRQTLGQGPEFLTYFQNEAQLEKSRLLSDRFSAERPKGSFSTLEIQRTEQGDSAMYLCASSPSGGLNEKLFFGSGTQLSVL.

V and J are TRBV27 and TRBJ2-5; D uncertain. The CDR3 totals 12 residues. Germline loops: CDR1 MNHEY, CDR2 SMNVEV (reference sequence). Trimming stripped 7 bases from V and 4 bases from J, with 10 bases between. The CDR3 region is CASTPIGETQYF. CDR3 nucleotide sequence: TGTGCCAGCACCCCGATAGGAGAGACCCAGTACTTC.

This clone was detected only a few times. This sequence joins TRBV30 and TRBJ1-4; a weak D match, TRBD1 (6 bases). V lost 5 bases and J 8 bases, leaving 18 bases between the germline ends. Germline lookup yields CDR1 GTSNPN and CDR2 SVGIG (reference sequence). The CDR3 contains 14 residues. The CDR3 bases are TGTGCCTGGGACAGACGGGGGCCAAGCGAAAAACTGTTTTTT. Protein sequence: CAWDRRGPSEKLFF.

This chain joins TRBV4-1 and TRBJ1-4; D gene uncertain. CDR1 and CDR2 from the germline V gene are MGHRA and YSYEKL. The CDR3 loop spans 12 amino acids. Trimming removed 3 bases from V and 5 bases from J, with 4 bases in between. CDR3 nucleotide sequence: TGCGCCAGCAGCCAGGGAAATGAAAAACTGTTTTTT. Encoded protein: CASSQGNEKLFF.

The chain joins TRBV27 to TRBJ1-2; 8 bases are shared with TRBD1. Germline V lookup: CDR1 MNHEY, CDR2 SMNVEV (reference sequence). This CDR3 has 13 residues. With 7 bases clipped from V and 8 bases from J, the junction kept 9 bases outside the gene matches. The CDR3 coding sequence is TGTGCCAGCAAAGGACAGGGCTTTGGCGGCTACACCTTC. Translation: CASKGQGFGGYTF.

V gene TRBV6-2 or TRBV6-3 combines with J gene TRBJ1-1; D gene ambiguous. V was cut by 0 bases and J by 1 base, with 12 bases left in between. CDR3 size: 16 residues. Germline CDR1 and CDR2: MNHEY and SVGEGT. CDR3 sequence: CASSYSRSVQNTEAFF. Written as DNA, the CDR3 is TGTGCCAGCAGTTACTCGAGGTCAGTCCAGAACACTGAAGCTTTCTTT.

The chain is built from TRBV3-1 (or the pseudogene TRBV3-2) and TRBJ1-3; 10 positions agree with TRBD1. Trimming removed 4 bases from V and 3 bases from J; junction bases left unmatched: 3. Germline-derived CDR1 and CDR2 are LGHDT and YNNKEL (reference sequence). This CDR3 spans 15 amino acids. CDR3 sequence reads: CASSLGTGVGNTIYF. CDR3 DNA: TGTGCCAGCAGCCTAGGGACAGGGGTTGGAAACACCATATATTTT.

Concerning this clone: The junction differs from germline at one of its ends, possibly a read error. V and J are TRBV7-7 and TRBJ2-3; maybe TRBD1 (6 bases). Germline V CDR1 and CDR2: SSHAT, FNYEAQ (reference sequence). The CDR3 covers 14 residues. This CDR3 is CASSLGASTDTQYF. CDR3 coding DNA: TGTGCTAGCAGCTTGGGGGCTAGCACAGATACGCAGTATTTT.

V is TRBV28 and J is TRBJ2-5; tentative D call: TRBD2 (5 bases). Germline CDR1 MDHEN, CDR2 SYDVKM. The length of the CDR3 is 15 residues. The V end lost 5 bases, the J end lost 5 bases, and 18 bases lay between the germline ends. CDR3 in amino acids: CASSPPPGLGETQYF. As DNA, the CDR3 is TGTGCCAGCAGTCCCCCCCCGGGGTTGGGGGAGACCCAGTACTTC.

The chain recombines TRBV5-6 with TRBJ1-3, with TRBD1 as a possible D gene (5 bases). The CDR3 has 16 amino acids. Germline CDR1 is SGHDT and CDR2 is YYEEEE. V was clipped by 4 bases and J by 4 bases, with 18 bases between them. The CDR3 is CASSPSGTLLGNTIYF. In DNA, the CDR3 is TGTGCCAGCAGCCCTTCCGGGACCCTTCTGGGAAACACCATATATTTT.